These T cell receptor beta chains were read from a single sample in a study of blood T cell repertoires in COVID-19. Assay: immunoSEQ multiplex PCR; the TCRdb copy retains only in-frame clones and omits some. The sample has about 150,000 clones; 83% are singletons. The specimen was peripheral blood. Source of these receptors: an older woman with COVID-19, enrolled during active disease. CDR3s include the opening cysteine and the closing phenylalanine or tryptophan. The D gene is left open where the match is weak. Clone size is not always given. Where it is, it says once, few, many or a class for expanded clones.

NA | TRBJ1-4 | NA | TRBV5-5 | CASSPTTRDGEKLFF | TGTGCCAGCAGCCCGACTACTAGAGACGGGGAAAAACTGTTTTTT
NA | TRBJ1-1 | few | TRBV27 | CASSSRAPGGTEAFF | TGTGCCAGCAGTAGTCGGGCCCCGGGGGGCACTGAAGCTTTCTTT
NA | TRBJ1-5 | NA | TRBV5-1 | CASSPSANQPQHF | TGCGCCAGCAGCCCCAGCGCCAATCAGCCCCAGCATTTT
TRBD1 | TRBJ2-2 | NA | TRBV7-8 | CASSLTGVSNTGELFF | TGTGCCAGCAGCTTGACAGGGGTATCGAACACCGGGGAGCTGTTTTTT
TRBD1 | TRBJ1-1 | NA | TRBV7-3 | CASSLDRAGNTEAFF | TGTGCCAGCAGCCTTGACAGGGCGGGGAACACTGAAGCTTTCTTT
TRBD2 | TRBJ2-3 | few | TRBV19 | CASSNMEREADTQYF | TGTGCCAGTAGTAATATGGAGCGGGAGGCAGATACGCAGTATTTT
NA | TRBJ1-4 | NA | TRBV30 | CAWSGEGKEKLFF | TGTGCCTGGAGCGGGGAAGGGAAAGAAAAACTGTTTTTT
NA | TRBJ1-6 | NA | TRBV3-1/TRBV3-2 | CASSQDGASSYNSPLHF | TGTGCCAGCAGCCAAGATGGGGCGAGCTCCTATAATTCACCCCTCCACTTT
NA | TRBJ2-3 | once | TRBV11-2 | CASSLESQGTDTQYF | TGTGCCAGCAGCTTAGAATCACAGGGCACAGATACGCAGTATTTT
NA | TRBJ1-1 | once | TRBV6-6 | CASSLDRTEAFF | TGTGCCAGCAGCCTGGACAGAACTGAAGCTTTCTTT
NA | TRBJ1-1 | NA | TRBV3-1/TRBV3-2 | CASSQGGGTEAFF | TGTGCCAGCAGCCAGGGGGGGGGCACTGAAGCTTTCTTT
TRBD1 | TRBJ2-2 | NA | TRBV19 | CASSPGGTGELFF | TGTGCCAGTAGTCCAGGGGGCACCGGGGAGCTGTTTTTT
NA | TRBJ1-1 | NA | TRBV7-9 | CASSLEGTANTEAFF | TGTGCCAGCAGCTTAGAGGGGACTGCGAACACTGAAGCTTTCTTT
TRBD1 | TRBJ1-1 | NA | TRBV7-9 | CASSFGGQSNMNTEAFF | TGTGCCAGCAGCTTTGGGGGACAGTCAAATATGAACACTGAAGCTTTCTTT
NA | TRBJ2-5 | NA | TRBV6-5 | CASSRYSFQETQYF | TGTGCCAGCAGTAGGTACAGCTTCCAAGAGACCCAGTACTTC
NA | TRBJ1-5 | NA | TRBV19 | CASSTYRRAPGQPQHF | TGTGCCAGTAGTACCTACCGGCGGGCCCCGGGTCAGCCCCAGCATTTT
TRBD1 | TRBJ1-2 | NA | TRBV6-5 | CASSSTGTGNYGYTF | TGTGCCAGCAGTTCCACCGGGACAGGGAACTATGGCTACACCTTC
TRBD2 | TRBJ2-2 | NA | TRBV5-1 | CASSLAGVIGELFF | TGCGCCAGCAGCTTAGCGGGAGTTATCGGGGAGCTGTTTTTT
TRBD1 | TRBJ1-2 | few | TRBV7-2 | CASSFPGGEGNGYTF | TGTGCCAGCAGCTTCCCAGGGGGCGAAGGGAACGGCTACACCTTC
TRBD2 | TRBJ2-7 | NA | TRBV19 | CASSMRGRVEQYF | TGTGCCAGTAGTATGCGGGGGAGGGTCGAGCAGTACTTC
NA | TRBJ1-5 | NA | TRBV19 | CASSTTGPRQPQHF | TGTGCCAGTAGTACAACAGGGCCCCGGCAGCCCCAGCATTTT
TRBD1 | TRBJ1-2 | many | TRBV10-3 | CAISPKQGAVYGYTF | TGTGCCATCAGCCCGAAACAGGGGGCTGTCTATGGCTACACCTTC
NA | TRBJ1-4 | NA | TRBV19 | CASSRISGRATNEKLFF | TGTGCCAGTAGCAGGATATCCGGGAGAGCGACTAATGAAAAACTGTTTTTT
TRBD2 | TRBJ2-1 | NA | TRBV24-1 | CATSASGGRYNEQFF | TGTGCCACCAGTGCTAGCGGGGGCCGGTACAATGAGCAGTTCTTC
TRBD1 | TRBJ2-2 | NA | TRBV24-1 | CATRAGTGVAGELFF | TGTGCCACCAGAGCCGGGACAGGGGTAGCCGGGGAGCTGTTTTTT
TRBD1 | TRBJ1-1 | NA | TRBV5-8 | CASSPGQGGGMNTEAFF | TGTGCCAGCAGCCCGGGACAGGGTGGGGGAATGAACACTGAAGCTTTCTTT
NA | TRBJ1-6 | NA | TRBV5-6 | CASSWGQGRASPLHF | TGTGCCAGCAGCTGGGGGCAGGGGAGAGCTTCACCCCTCCACTTT
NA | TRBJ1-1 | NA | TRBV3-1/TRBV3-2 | CASSQDGWDISGTEAFF | TGTGCCAGCAGCCAAGATGGGTGGGACATAAGTGGCACTGAAGCTTTCTTT
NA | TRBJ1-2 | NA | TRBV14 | CASSRGQNYGYTF | TGTGCCAGCAGTCGTGGACAGAACTATGGCTACACCTTC
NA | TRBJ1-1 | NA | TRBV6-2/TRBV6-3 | CASSYSIEVTEAFF | TGTGCCAGCAGTTACTCGATCGAGGTAACTGAAGCTTTCTTT
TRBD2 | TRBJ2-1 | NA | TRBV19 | CASGDRLAGVLVF | TGTGCCAGTGGGGACAGACTAGCGGGAGTTCTGGTCTTC
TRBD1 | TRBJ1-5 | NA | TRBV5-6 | CASSLRQGAKQPQHF | TGTGCCAGCAGCTTGAGACAGGGGGCAAAACAGCCCCAGCATTTT
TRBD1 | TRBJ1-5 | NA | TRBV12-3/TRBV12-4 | CASRTGNGQPQHF | TGTGCCAGCAGGACAGGGAATGGCCAGCCCCAGCATTTT
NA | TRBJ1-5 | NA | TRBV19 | CASRTRDIQHF | TGTGCCAGTAGAACGAGGGACATACAGCATTTT
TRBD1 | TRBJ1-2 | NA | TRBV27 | CASSFRQGDGYTF | TGTGCCAGCAGTTTCAGGCAGGGGGATGGCTACACCTTC
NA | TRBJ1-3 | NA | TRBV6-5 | CASSYSGSGNTIYF | TGTGCCAGCAGTTATAGCGGTTCTGGAAACACCATATATTTT
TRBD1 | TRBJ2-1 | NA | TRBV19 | CASSIGRGHYNEQFF | TGTGCCAGTAGTATAGGCAGGGGGCACTACAATGAGCAGTTCTTC
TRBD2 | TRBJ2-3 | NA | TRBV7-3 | CASTPGLPGSGRPDTQYF | TGTGCCAGCACCCCAGGACTGCCGGGGAGCGGGAGACCCGATACGCAGTATTTT
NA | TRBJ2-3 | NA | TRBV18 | CASSPLTTRGTDTQYF | TGTGCCAGCTCACCCCTTACTACTCGAGGCACAGATACGCAGTATTTT
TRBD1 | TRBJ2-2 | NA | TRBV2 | CASRRTGNTGELFF | TGTGCCAGCAGGAGGACAGGGAACACCGGGGAGCTGTTTTTT
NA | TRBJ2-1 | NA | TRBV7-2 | CASSSILGSYNEQFF | TGTGCCAGCAGCTCGATACTAGGTTCCTACAATGAGCAGTTCTTC
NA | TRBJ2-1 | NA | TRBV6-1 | CASSESGTAPNEQFF | TGTGCCAGCAGTGAAAGTGGGACTGCCCCCAATGAGCAGTTCTTC
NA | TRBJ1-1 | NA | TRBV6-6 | CASWQGNTEAFF | TGTGCCAGCTGGCAGGGGAACACTGAAGCTTTCTTT
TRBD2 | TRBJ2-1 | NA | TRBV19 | CASSNIGLAGNPTYNEQFF | TGTGCCAGTAGTAATATCGGACTAGCGGGAAACCCCACCTACAATGAGCAGTTCTTC
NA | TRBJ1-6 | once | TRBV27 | CASNTGNSPLHF | TGTGCCAGCAACACGGGGAATTCACCCCTCCACTTT
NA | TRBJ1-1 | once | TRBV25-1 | CASSDPGLAEAFF | TGTGCCAGCAGTGACCCAGGGTTGGCTGAAGCTTTCTTT
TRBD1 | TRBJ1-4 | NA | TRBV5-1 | CASSLDRGATNEKLFF | TGCGCCAGCAGCTTGGACAGGGGTGCAACTAATGAAAAACTGTTTTTT
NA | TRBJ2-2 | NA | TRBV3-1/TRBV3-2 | CASSQRSLRATGELFF | TGTGCCAGCAGCCAAAGGAGCTTACGAGCCACCGGGGAGCTGTTTTTT
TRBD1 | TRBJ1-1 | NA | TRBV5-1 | CASSDPRGRGAEAFF | TGCGCCAGCAGCGATCCTAGGGGGCGCGGGGCTGAAGCTTTCTTT
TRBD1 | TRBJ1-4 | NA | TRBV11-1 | CASSSRSGPGGEKLFF | TGTGCCAGCAGCTCCCGATCTGGACCAGGGGGAGAAAAACTGTTTTTT
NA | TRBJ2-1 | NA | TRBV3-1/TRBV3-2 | CASSQTVNRIYNEQFF | TGTGCCAGCAGCCAGACTGTCAACCGGATCTACAATGAGCAGTTCTTC
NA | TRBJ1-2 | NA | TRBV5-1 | CASSLAKGKGYGYTF | TGCGCCAGCAGCTTGGCCAAGGGGAAGGGCTATGGCTACACCTTC
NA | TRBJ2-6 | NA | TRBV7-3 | CASSPSFDPDTYSGANVLTF | TGTGCCAGCAGCCCCTCCTTTGACCCCGACACCTACTCTGGGGCCAACGTCCTGACTTTC
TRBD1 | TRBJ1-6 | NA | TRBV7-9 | CASSPGQGNSPLHF | TGTGCCAGCAGCCCGGGACAGGGTAACTCACCCCTCCACTTT